This TCR beta chain was recorded in a study of T-cell reconstitution after alpha-beta-depleted transplantation in children. Study-level findings and limits: Recipient T cells and thymic progenitors that survived gave rise to the high TCRbeta diversity observed at day 60 in some patients.

With 2 bases clipped from V and 4 bases from J, the junction kept 3 bases outside the gene matches. The CDR3 is 15 amino acids. Per germline, CDR1 SGHTA and CDR2 FQGNSA. Regarding this clonotype: Its antigen is unknown.

Molecular barcoding with unique molecular identifiers was used for the TCRbeta library. TCRdb passed the PCR reads through MiXCR, listing each CDR3 protein once. The sample contains around 500,000 distinct CDR3 sequences, 20% to 25% of which appear only once. This chain uses TRBV7-2 with TRBJ2-3, with TRBD2 identical over 10 bases. The receptor's source is a boy in the first two years of life who had a stem cell transplant for acute myeloid leukemia, so the T cells may come from the graft donor. Here the sequenced sample was PBMCs, mostly from graft donor cells, taken 360 days after TCRalphabeta/CD19-depleted stem cell transplant. The CDR3 DNA reads TGTGCCAGCAGCTTACCAGCGGGGGGGCCAGATACGCAGTATTTT. This gives the protein CASSLPAGGPDTQYF. The whole variable domain, filled in from reference TRBV7-2 and TRBJ2-3, reads GAGVSQSPSNKVTEKGKDVELRCDPISGHTALYWYRQSLGQGLEFLIYFQGNSAPDKSGLPSDRFSAERTGGSVSTLTIQRTQQEDSAVYLCASSLPAGGPDTQYFGPGTRLTVL.